This TCR beta chain was recorded in a study of blood T cell repertoires in COVID-19. Clones were read by immunoSEQ multiplex PCR, and TCRdb kept only the in-frame ones, dropping some. Here the sample spans around 230,000 clones, about 80% being singletons. The study recruited people aged roughly 18 to 95 years across approximately 23 US areas. Participant-reported clinical history was the basis for cohort assignment. Each recovered donor of Cohort 3 presented with two negative PCRs, clearance, or symptom resolution. This TCR was sampled from a man aged 35-49 years who had recovered from COVID-19. The sample taken for sequencing was PBMCs or T cells enriched from blood (not recorded which).

The CDR3 region is CASSPGPGLGTNEQFF. DNA for the CDR3: TGCGCCAGCAGCCCCGGACCGGGACTAGGCACAAATGAGCAGTTCTTC. J is TRBJ2-1 and V is TRBV4-1, with 8 bases matching TRBD2. This CDR3 has 16 amino acids. Germline CDR1 and CDR2: MGHRA and YSYEKL. Unmatched junction bases numbered 12, after V lost 4 bases and J lost 7 bases.